This is a list of T cell receptor beta chains from one sample in a study of blood T cell repertoires in COVID-19. Produced via immunoSEQ multiplex PCR; TCRdb's table is partial and in-frame only. The table lists about 140,000 clones, 65% to 85% of them singletons, with 1.5% to 2.5% in the top ten. Sequenced sample: peripheral blood. All receptors derive from a woman aged 60-75 years with acute or convalescent COVID-19. Both conserved end residues are part of each CDR3. Each record gives: D gene, V gene, clone size, J gene, CDR3 DNA, CDR3 protein. The D gene is left open where the match is weak. The size of a clone is reported for some rows only, either as once, few or many, or as a class for expanded clones.

-	TRBV19	-	TRBJ1-5	TGTGCCAGTAGTGACAGAGCAGATCAGCCCCAGCATTTT	CASSDRADQPQHF
TRBD2	TRBV7-9	-	TRBJ2-1	TGTGCCAGCAGCTTAGCCGGGCGGCTAGCGGGAGATTTACAGTTCTTC	CASSLAGRLAGDLQFF
TRBD2	TRBV12-3/TRBV12-4	-	TRBJ2-1	TGTGCCAGCAATCCACTAGCGGGTGTAGAGCAGTTCTTC	CASNPLAGVEQFF
-	TRBV19	once	TRBJ2-1	TGTGCCAGTAGTATCGGTAATTACAATGAGCAGTTCTTC	CASSIGNYNEQFF
-	TRBV3-1/TRBV3-2	-	TRBJ2-3	TGTGCCAGCAGCTCCTCTTTCGCAGATACGCAGTATTTT	CASSSSFADTQYF
-	TRBV28	-	TRBJ1-1	TGTGCCAGCAGTAGGGACTTGGTCACTGAAGCTTTCTTT	CASSRDLVTEAFF
-	TRBV27	once	TRBJ2-3	TGTGCCAGCAGGCCAAAGACGGGACAGCGGGCAGGAATTGGGGATACGCAGTATTTT	CASRPKTGQRAGIGDTQYF
TRBD1	TRBV19	-	TRBJ2-7	TGTGCCAGTAACCGGGACAGGGGCGCTTACGAGCAGTACTTC	CASNRDRGAYEQYF
-	TRBV27	-	TRBJ1-6	TGTGCCAGCAGTTTATTGGCGGGGAATTCACCCCTCCACTTT	CASSLLAGNSPLHF
-	TRBV29-1	-	TRBJ1-2	TGCAGCGTTGAAGAAACAGGAGCTCCCTATGGCTACACCTTC	CSVEETGAPYGYTF
-	TRBV15	few	TRBJ2-4	TGTGCCACCAGCAGAGATGTGGGGGGAGAAAACATTCAGTACTTC	CATSRDVGGENIQYF
TRBD1	TRBV4-2	-	TRBJ1-1	TGTGCCAGCAGCCGATGGGACAGCGGAAACACTGAAGCTTTCTTT	CASSRWDSGNTEAFF
TRBD1	TRBV28	-	TRBJ1-2	TGTGCCAGCAGGGACAGGCCCTATGGCTACACCTTC	CASRDRPYGYTF
-	TRBV5-4	-	TRBJ1-4	TGTGCCAGCAGCGTTGGGACGGACATAGGGAGGGAAAAACTGTTTTTT	CASSVGTDIGREKLFF
TRBD1	TRBV7-9	-	TRBJ2-7	TGTGCCAGCGAAGGGACAGGGCGGTACGAGCAGTACTTC	CASEGTGRYEQYF
-	TRBV27	-	TRBJ2-7	TGTGCCACCAGGACGAGCGCCTACGAGCAGTACTTC	CATRTSAYEQYF
TRBD1	TRBV6-5	-	TRBJ2-7	TGTGCCAGTCGACAGGGGAGAGCCTACGAGCAGTACTTC	CASRQGRAYEQYF
TRBD2	TRBV7-7	-	TRBJ2-1	TGTGCTAGCAGCTTAGCGCGCGGGAGAAGGCCCTACAATGAGCAGTTCTTC	CASSLARGRRPYNEQFF
-	TRBV5-6	-	TRBJ1-2	TGTGCCAGCAGCTTTCCGGGGATTGGCTACACCTTC	CASSFPGIGYTF
-	TRBV7-2	-	TRBJ1-2	TGTGCCAGCAGCTTAGCTACTAACTATGGCTACACCTTC	CASSLATNYGYTF
-	TRBV5-4	-	TRBJ1-1	TGTGCCAGCAGCAGCGGGGGTGGCAGGTGGAACACTGAAGCTTTCTTT	CASSSGGGRWNTEAFF
TRBD2	TRBV30	-	TRBJ2-2	TGTGCCTGGAGTGGCCGAACAGCGGGAGGAAGGGCCGGGGAGCTGTTTTTT	CAWSGRTAGGRAGELFF
-	TRBV5-1	-	TRBJ2-1	TGCGCCAGCAGCTTGGGCCGCGGGGCAAGCTCCTACAATGAGCAGTTCTTC	CASSLGRGASSYNEQFF
-	TRBV6-5	-	TRBJ1-4	TGTGCCAGCAGGCTCCAGGGTCGAGCTAATGAAAAACTGTTTTTT	CASRLQGRANEKLFF
-	TRBV27	-	TRBJ2-3	TGTGCCAGCAGTCCCCCCCCGCGGTCAGATACGCAGTATTTT	CASSPPPRSDTQYF
TRBD1	TRBV27	-	TRBJ1-1	TGTGCCAGCAGTTTATCCGGGACAGGGGCTGAAGCTTTCTTT	CASSLSGTGAEAFF
-	TRBV7-3	-	TRBJ2-7	TGTGCCAGCAGCTTATCTCGCGGCCTTTATCCCTACGAGCAGTACTTC	CASSLSRGLYPYEQYF
-	TRBV9	-	TRBJ1-2	TGTGCCAGCAGCCCGACCATACAGGCGTTTAACTATGGCTACACCTTC	CASSPTIQAFNYGYTF
-	TRBV27	-	TRBJ2-3	TGTGCCAGCAGTTATGGCCTTAGAGGAACAGATACGCAGTATTTT	CASSYGLRGTDTQYF
TRBD1	TRBV28	-	TRBJ1-6	TGTGCCAGCAGTTTAACTGGGACAGGGTCAAATTCACCCCTCCACTTT	CASSLTGTGSNSPLHF
TRBD2	TRBV10-3	-	TRBJ2-5	TGTGCCATCAGGCCTGGAAAGCGGGAGGCACGCGTTGGGTTGGAGACCCAGTACTTC	CAIRPGKREARVGLETQYF
TRBD2	TRBV5-1	-	TRBJ2-1	TGCGCCAGCAGCTATAATAGCGGGAGAGGCAATGAGCAGTTCTTC	CASSYNSGRGNEQFF
TRBD1	TRBV28	once	TRBJ1-2	TGTGCCAGCACCTTCCGGGACAGGGGTCACTATGGCTACACCTTC	CASTFRDRGHYGYTF
-	TRBV20-1	-	TRBJ2-1	TGCAGTGCCTCTACTAGCAGTGAGCAGTTCTTC	CSASTSSEQFF
-	TRBV6-1	-	TRBJ1-5	TGTGCCAGCAGTGATAGTCACAACCAACGAGGGTATCAGCCCCAGCATTTT	CASSDSHNQRGYQPQHF
TRBD1	TRBV6-5	-	TRBJ1-4	TGTGCCAGCAGTTACTTCGGGACAGGAAATGAAAAACTGTTTTTT	CASSYFGTGNEKLFF
TRBD2	TRBV7-9	-	TRBJ2-7	TGTGCCAGCAGCCTAGTAGCGGGAGGGCTATACGAGCAGTACTTC	CASSLVAGGLYEQYF
-	TRBV29-1	-	TRBJ2-1	TGCAGCGTTGAAGATTTTGCAACTTGGGAATCTGGGGCGTTGGATGAGCAGTTCTTC	CSVEDFATWESGALDEQFF
TRBD2	TRBV28	-	TRBJ2-7	TGTGCCAGCAGAGAGAGGCATGGACTAGTTCTGCCCGAGCAGTACTTC	CASRERHGLVLPEQYF
-	TRBV19	-	TRBJ2-1	TGTGCCAGTAGTATACGGGACACCAACAATGAGCAGTTCTTC	CASSIRDTNNEQFF
TRBD2	TRBV6-4	-	TRBJ2-1	TGTGCCAGCAGTGACACAGGGACTAGCGGATACAATGAGCAGTTCTTC	CASSDTGTSGYNEQFF